This T cell receptor (beta chain) was sequenced for a study of identical twins. Findings and limits, study-wide: Insertions ran lower in abundant cord blood beta clonotypes, though not in memory repertoires.

Healthy Caucasians provided all donations. This clonotype qualifies as medium-sized (0.01 to 0.1%). Its antigen is undetermined. Template switching, a step in the protocol, added a universal primer site, and cDNA carried unique molecular identifiers. TCRdb processed the 5' RACE reads anew with MiXCR; each CDR3 protein has one entry. The sample carries around 250,000 distinct CDR3 sequences, 10% to 15% recorded once. V was trimmed by 3 bases and J by 4 bases, leaving 6 bases between them. Looked up from germline, CDR1 is SGHVS and CDR2 is FNYEAQ. The CDR3 is made up of 12 amino acids. These data are also associated with another study on yellow fever vaccine responses in identical twins.

The sample taken for sequencing was memory (CD45RO+) T cells sorted from blood. The clonotype was recovered from a young woman in good health. The chain couples TRBV7-6 to TRBJ1-2; D possibly corresponds to TRBD1 (5 bases). DNA for the CDR3: TGTGCCAGCAGCTTGGGGGGCTATGGCTACACCTTC. Its protein product is CASSLGGYGYTF.